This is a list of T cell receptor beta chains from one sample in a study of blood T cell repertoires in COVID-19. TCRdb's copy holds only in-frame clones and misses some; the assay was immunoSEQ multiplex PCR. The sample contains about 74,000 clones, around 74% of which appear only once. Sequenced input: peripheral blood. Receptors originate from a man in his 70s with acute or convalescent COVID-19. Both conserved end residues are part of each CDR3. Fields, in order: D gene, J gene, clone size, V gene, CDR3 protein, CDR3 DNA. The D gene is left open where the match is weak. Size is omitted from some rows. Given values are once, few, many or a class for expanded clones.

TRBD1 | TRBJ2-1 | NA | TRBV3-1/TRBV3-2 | CASSPRGRVEYNEQFF | TGTGCCAGCAGCCCCAGGGGGCGCGTTGAGTACAATGAGCAGTTCTTC
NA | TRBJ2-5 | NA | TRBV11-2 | CASSPRGVGQETQYF | TGTGCCAGCAGCCCCAGGGGAGTGGGACAAGAGACCCAGTACTTC
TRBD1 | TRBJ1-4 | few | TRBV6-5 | CASSYNRGDNEKLFF | TGTGCCAGCAGTTATAACAGGGGGGACAATGAAAAACTGTTTTTT
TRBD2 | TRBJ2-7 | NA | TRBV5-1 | CASSLTGPAGGAYEQYF | TGCGCCAGCAGCTTAACGGGTCCAGCGGGGGGAGCCTACGAGCAGTACTTC
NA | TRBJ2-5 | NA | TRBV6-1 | CASSESRGRQETQYF | TGTGCCAGCAGTGAATCCAGGGGTAGGCAAGAGACCCAGTACTTC
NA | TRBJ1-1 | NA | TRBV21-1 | CASPVGGPNQSGTEAFF | TGTGCCAGCCCTGTCGGGGGGCCTAACCAGTCGGGCACTGAAGCTTTCTTT
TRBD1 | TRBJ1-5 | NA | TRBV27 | CASSPQAGGGQPQHF | TGTGCCAGCAGTCCCCAGGCAGGGGGAGGTCAGCCCCAGCATTTT
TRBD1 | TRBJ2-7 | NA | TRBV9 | CASGTVYEQYF | TGTGCCAGCGGGACAGTCTACGAGCAGTACTTC
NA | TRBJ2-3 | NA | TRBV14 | CASSQSTYSTDTQYF | TGTGCCAGCAGCCAAAGCACTTATAGCACAGATACGCAGTATTTT
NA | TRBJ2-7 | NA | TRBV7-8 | CASSLRQLGEQYF | TGTGCCAGCAGCTTGAGACAACTAGGTGAGCAGTACTTC
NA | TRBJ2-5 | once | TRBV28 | CASRSRTETQYF | TGTGCCAGCAGGAGTCGTACGGAGACCCAGTACTTC
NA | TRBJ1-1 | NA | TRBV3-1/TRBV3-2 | CASSQDYWGRVSPF | TGTGCCAGCAGCCAAGATTATTGGGGCAGGGTGTCTCCATTT
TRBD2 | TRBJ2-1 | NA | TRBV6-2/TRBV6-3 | CASSPAGLVGNNEQFF | TGTGCCAGCAGTCCAGCTGGACTAGTAGGAAACAATGAGCAGTTCTTC
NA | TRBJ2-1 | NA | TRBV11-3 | CASSLEAGSYNEQFF | TGTGCCAGCAGCTTAGAGGCGGGCTCCTACAATGAGCAGTTCTTC
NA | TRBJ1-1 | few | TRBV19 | CASSNLGDGTEAFF | TGTGCCAGTAGTAATCTAGGGGATGGCACTGAAGCTTTCTTT
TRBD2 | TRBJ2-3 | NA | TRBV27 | CASSSPRAGGTDTQYF | TGTGCCAGCAGTTCTCCCAGGGCGGGAGGGACAGATACGCAGTATTTT
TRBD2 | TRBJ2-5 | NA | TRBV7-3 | CASSPSGGDAETQYF | TGTGCCAGCAGCCCCTCCGGGGGGGACGCAGAGACCCAGTACTTC
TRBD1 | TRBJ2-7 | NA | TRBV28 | CASNQDRGLREQYF | TGTGCCAGCAACCAAGACAGGGGCCTCAGGGAGCAGTACTTC
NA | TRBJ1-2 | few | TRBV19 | CASSVSRESYGYTF | TGTGCCAGTAGTGTTTCCCGGGAGTCTTATGGCTACACCTTC
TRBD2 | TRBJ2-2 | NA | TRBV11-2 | CASSLGLAGGANTGELFF | TGTGCCAGCAGCTTAGGTCTAGCGGGAGGAGCGAACACCGGGGAGCTGTTTTTT
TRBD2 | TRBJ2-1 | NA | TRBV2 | CVSEGTSPNEQFF | TGTGTCAGCGAGGGGACTAGTCCCAATGAGCAGTTCTTC
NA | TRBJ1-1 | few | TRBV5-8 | CAGGAGITGPSTEAFF | TGTGCCGGAGGGGCGGGGATTACTGGCCCTAGCACTGAAGCTTTCTTT
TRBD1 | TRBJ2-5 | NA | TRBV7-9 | CASSSRGTVETQYF | TGTGCCAGCAGCTCGAGGGGGACAGTAGAGACCCAGTACTTC
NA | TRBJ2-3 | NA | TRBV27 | CASTLYREGDTQYF | TGTGCCAGCACGTTATACAGGGAAGGTGATACGCAGTATTTT
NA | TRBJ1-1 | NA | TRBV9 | CASSVGARGYTEAFF | TGTGCCAGCAGCGTTGGGGCCAGGGGATACACTGAAGCTTTCTTT
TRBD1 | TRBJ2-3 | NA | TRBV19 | CASGDRGASSTDTQYF | TGTGCCAGCGGGGACAGGGGGGCCTCTAGCACAGATACGCAGTATTTT
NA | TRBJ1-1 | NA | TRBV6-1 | CASSEGRFLGTEAFF | TGTGCCAGCAGTGAAGGACGGTTCCTAGGCACTGAAGCTTTCTTT
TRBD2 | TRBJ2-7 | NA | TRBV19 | CASSIWGGEAYEQYF | TGTGCCAGTAGTATCTGGGGAGGGGAAGCCTACGAGCAGTACTTC
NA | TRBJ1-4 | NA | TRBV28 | CASSWGGSGEKLFF | TGTGCCAGCAGTTGGGGGGGGAGTGGGGAAAAACTGTTTTTT
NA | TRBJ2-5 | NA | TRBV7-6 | CASSSGANQETQYF | TGTGCCAGCAGCTCAGGGGCGAATCAAGAGACCCAGTACTTC
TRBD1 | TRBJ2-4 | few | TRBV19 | CASKETGGNIQYF | TGTGCCAGTAAAGAGACAGGGGGAAACATTCAGTACTTC
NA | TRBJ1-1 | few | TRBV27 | CASSSPRQSATEAFF | TGTGCCAGCAGTTCCCCCCGACAGAGTGCGACTGAAGCTTTCTTT
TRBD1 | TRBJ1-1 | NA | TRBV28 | CASGTGGGGTEAFF | TGTGCCAGCGGGACAGGAGGAGGGGGCACTGAAGCTTTCTTT
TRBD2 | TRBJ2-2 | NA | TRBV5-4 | CASSLGVAGPTGELFF | TGTGCCAGCAGCTTGGGGGTAGCGGGCCCCACCGGGGAGCTGTTTTTT
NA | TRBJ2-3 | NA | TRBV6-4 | CASSDSSRGNTQYF | TGTGCCAGCAGTGACTCAAGCAGGGGCAATACGCAGTATTTT
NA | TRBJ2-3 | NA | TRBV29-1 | CSVSTGTDTQYF | TGCAGCGTCTCGACTGGCACAGATACGCAGTATTTT
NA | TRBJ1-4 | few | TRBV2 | CASRPGVTNEKLFF | TGTGCCAGCAGGCCAGGGGTAACTAATGAAAAACTGTTTTTT
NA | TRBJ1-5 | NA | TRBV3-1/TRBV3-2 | CASSKGPSNQPQHF | TGTGCCAGCAGCAAAGGGCCGAGCAATCAGCCCCAGCATTTT
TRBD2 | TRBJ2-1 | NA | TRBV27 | CASSPRTSGSFNEQFF | TGTGCCAGCAGTCCCCGCACTAGCGGGAGCTTCAATGAGCAGTTCTTC
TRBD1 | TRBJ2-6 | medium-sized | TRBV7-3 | CASSLQGAGANVLTF | TGTGCCAGCAGCCTACAGGGGGCTGGGGCCAACGTCCTGACTTTC
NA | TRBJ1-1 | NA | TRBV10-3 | CATCAGAYTEAFF | TGTGCTACCTGTGCGGGGGCTTATACTGAAGCTTTCTTT